A single sample gave rise to the 29 T cell receptor beta chains below, sequenced in a study of identical twins. In TCRdb, the 5' RACE reads were re-called with MiXCR into one record per CDR3 protein. This sample has around 480,000 distinct CDR3 sequences, with roughly 13% found just once. A further study also used this sample, focusing on yellow fever vaccine responses in identical twins.

Sequencing input: CD4+ T cells sorted from blood. These receptors were taken from a woman between 18 and 30 years old in good health.

As to this clonotype: It is likely a read error, because the conserved phenylalanine at the end of the CDR3 is missing. This chain links TRBV19 with TRBJ2-4; D might be TRBD1 or TRBD2, each matching 5 bases. Trimming left V 7 bases short and J 3 bases short, with 19 bases between. CDR1 is LNHDA and CDR2 is SQIVND in the germline V gene (reference sequence). CDR3 length equals 16 residues. The chain's CDR3 is CASTPAGDVVKNIQYY. Written as DNA, the CDR3 is TGTGCCAGTACCCCCGCCGGGGACGTAGTCAAAAACATTCAGTACTAC.

This clonotype was picked up many times. The chain joins TRBV5-1 to TRBJ2-1; D gene unclear. Trimming pared 2 bases from V and 5 bases from J, leaving 5 bases between. Germline V gene data show CDR1 as SGHRS and CDR2 as YFSETQ. This CDR3 is built from 12 residues. This CDR3 reads CASSLNHNEQFF. The CDR3 nucleotides read TGCGCCAGCAGCTTAAACCACAATGAGCAGTTCTTC.

This sequence joins TRBV20-1 and TRBJ2-5; D is ambiguous. CDR1 is DFQATT and CDR2 is SNEGSKA in the germline V gene (reference sequence). Trimming stripped 3 bases from V and 5 bases from J, with 7 bases between. The CDR3 has 11 amino acids. Here the CDR3 DNA reads TGCAGTGCTAGGATTTCCGAGACCCAGTACTTC. Encoded protein: CSARISETQYF.

The chain links TRBV29-1 to TRBJ2-5, with D perhaps being TRBD1 or TRBD2 (5 bases each). This CDR3 is built from 12 residues. V was cut by 3 bases and J by 4 bases, with 9 bases left in between. From germline, CDR1 is SQVTM and CDR2 ANQGSEA. The CDR3 is CSVDSGGETQYF. CDR3 DNA: TGCAGCGTTGATAGTGGGGGAGAGACCCAGTACTTC. The whole variable domain, remainder taken from reference TRBV29-1 and TRBJ2-5, is SAVISQKPSRDICQRGTSLTIQCQVDSQVTMMFWYRQQPGQSLTLIATANQGSEATYESGFVIDKFPISRPNLTFSTLTVSNMSPEDSSIYLCSVDSGGETQYFGPGTRLLVL.

The chain uses TRBV7-2 and TRBJ2-2; 13 bases match TRBD2. The CDR3 contains 16 residues. CDR1 is SGHTA, CDR2 FQGNSA, per germline. V dropped 9 bases and J dropped 4; count of bases not matched to a gene: 8. CDR3 bases: TGTGCCAGAAGGACTAGCGGGAGTAAGGGCACCGGGGAGCTGTTTTTT. Protein product: CARRTSGSKGTGELFF.

The rearrangement links TRBV4-3 to TRBJ1-4; D is unresolved. The ends were cut back, 0 bases at V and 1 base at J, with 9 bases in the middle. This CDR3 has 16 amino acids. CDR1 LGHNA and CDR2 YSLEER come from the germline V gene. Here the CDR3 reads CASSQDHKRTNEKLFF. For the CDR3, the DNA is TGCGCCAGCAGCCAAGATCATAAGAGAACTAATGAAAAACTGTTTTTT.

For this clonotype: Compared with germline, one end of the junction differs, possibly owing to a read error. The chain couples TRBV7-7 to TRBJ2-7; the D is unclear. The CDR3 has 17 amino acids. Germline assignment: CDR1 SSHAT and CDR2 FNYEAQ (reference sequence). The CDR3 nucleotides are TGTGCTAGCAGCTTAATTACCCGGGCCCCCAACTCCTACGAGCAGTACTTC. As protein: CASSLITRAPNSYEQYF. Looking up the rest from reference TRBV7-7 and TRBJ2-7 gives the full variable domain: GAGVSQSPRYKVTKRGQDVTLRCDPISSHATLYWYQQALGQGPEFLTYFNYEAQPDKSGLPSDRFSAERPEGSISTLTIQRTEQRDSAMYRCASSLITRAPNSYEQYFGPGTRLTVT.

This clonotype was observed a handful of times. The chain carries TRBV6-2 or TRBV6-3 and TRBJ1-5; a possible D gene is TRBD1 (6 bases). The CDR3 has 16 amino acids. The V end lost 4 bases, the J end lost 4 bases, and 17 bases lay between the germline ends. The germline CDR1 and CDR2 sequences are MNHEY and SVGEGT. CDR3 region: CASSSRGALSNQPQHF. Here the CDR3 DNA reads TGTGCCAGCAGTTCTCGGGGGGCCCTTTCTAATCAGCCCCAGCATTTT.

This clonotype was seen a handful of times. The chain has TRBV5-1 and TRBJ1-1; D not certain. CDR3 length: 13 residues. V was pared by 3 bases and J by 1 base, with 7 bases between. The germline gives CDR1 SGHRS, CDR2 YFSETQ. CDR3 DNA: TGCGCCAGCAGCTCCTGGAAGAACACTGAAGCTTTCTTT. Translation: CASSSWKNTEAFF.

This clonotype was recorded a few times. This CDR3 reads CASCMRGVLGDTQYF. CDR3 sequence (DNA): TGTGCCAGCTGCATGAGGGGGGTTCTGGGAGATACGCAGTATTTT. The chain has TRBV27 and TRBJ2-3; D assignment may be TRBD1 or TRBD2 (6 bases each). The CDR3 is made up of 15 amino acids. V gave up 8 bases and J gave up 5 bases, with 20 bases separating them. Germline assignment: CDR1 MNHEY and CDR2 SMNVEV (reference sequence).

This rearrangement joins TRBV9 to TRBJ2-2; D remains unclear. CDR1 is SGDLS and CDR2 is YYNGEE in the germline V gene. This CDR3 has 15 amino acids. The ends were cut back, 0 bases at V and 1 base at J, with 7 bases in the middle. CDR3 in amino acids: CASSVGPMNTGELFF. CDR3 bases: TGTGCCAGCAGCGTAGGACCCATGAACACCGGGGAGCTGTTTTTT.

Many counts were recorded for this clonotype. This chain joins TRBV12-3 or TRBV12-4 and TRBJ2-3; D unresolved. This CDR3 has 15 residues. The V and J ends lost 1 base and 0 bases respectively, with 8 bases between them. CDR3 sequence reads: CASSLEVPSTDTQYF. In nucleotides, the CDR3 is TGTGCCAGCAGTTTAGAGGTACCTAGCACAGATACGCAGTATTTT.

The CDR3 loop reads CSASRLAGDQQFF. The CDR3 DNA reads TGCAGTGCTAGTCGGCTAGCGGGAGACCAGCAGTTCTTC. The chain couples TRBV20-1 to TRBJ2-1; TRBD2 agrees at 10 bases. J gave up 11 bases and V 3 bases, and 7 bases lay outside the gene matches. CDR3 size: 13 residues. CDR1 and CDR2 (germline): DFQATT, SNEGSKA (reference sequence).

In its sample, this clonotype was seen many times. This rearrangement joins TRBV7-2 to TRBJ2-1, with unresolved D. This CDR3 comprises 11 residues. Germline-derived CDR1 and CDR2 are SGHTA and FQGNSA. V lost 2 bases and J 8 bases, leaving 4 bases between the germline ends. CDR3 in DNA: TGTGCCAGCAGCTTAAACTATGAGCAGTTCTTC. Translating it yields CASSLNYEQFF.

This clonotype showed up just a few times. The rearrangement joins TRBV15 to TRBJ2-7; no clear D gene. Germline lookup yields CDR1 LNHNV and CDR2 YYDKDF (reference sequence). The CDR3 loop spans 15 amino acids. V lost 1 base, J lost 3 bases, and 13 bases lay in between. CDR3 loop: CATSRVGLGNYEQYF. DNA of the CDR3: TGTGCCACCAGCAGAGTTGGCCTAGGGAACTACGAGCAGTACTTC.

The V gene is TRBV18, the J gene TRBJ2-1; 12 bases are a match to TRBD2. With 5 bases clipped from V and 8 bases from J, the junction kept 10 bases outside the gene matches. From germline, CDR1 is KGHSH and CDR2 LQKENI. CDR3 length: 16 amino acids. CDR3 in amino acids: CASSSLTSGSGDEQFF. The DNA of the CDR3 is TGTGCCAGCTCATCCCTGACTAGCGGGAGTGGCGATGAGCAGTTCTTC.

This clonotype occurred many times. The CDR3 DNA reads TGTGCCAGCAGCAACCCAGGGGGCCGCAACGAGCAGTACTTC. Encoded protein: CASSNPGGRNEQYF. V gene TRBV12-3 or TRBV12-4 combines with J gene TRBJ2-7, with 8 nucleotides matching TRBD1. This CDR3 comprises 14 residues. Trimming removed 6 bases from V and 5 bases from J; junction bases left unmatched: 9.

The table lists this clonotype with a few counts. J is TRBJ2-7 and V is TRBV5-1, with TRBD1 matching over 8 bases. V was pared by 4 bases and J by 7 bases, with 13 bases of the junction left unmatched. Germline V gene sequence: CDR1 SGHRS, CDR2 YFSETQ. The CDR3 spans 15 residues. For the CDR3, the DNA is TGCGCCAGCAGCCTTGGTTCCAGGGGGCGGGATGAGCAGTACTTC. This codes for CASSLGSRGRDEQYF.

The chain employs TRBV4-3 and TRBJ2-7, with TRBD1 identical over 7 bases. Unmatched junction bases numbered 11, after V lost 4 bases and J lost 5 bases. CDR3 length: 15 amino acids. Germline V gene sequence: CDR1 LGHNA, CDR2 YSLEER. As DNA, the CDR3 is TGCGCCAGCAGCCGCGGCCAGAGACAGGGCGACGAGCAGTACTTC. This translates into CASSRGQRQGDEQYF.

A few counts support this clonotype. The rearrangement links TRBV3-1 to TRBJ2-3; the D is unclear. Germline V gene data show CDR1 as LGHDT and CDR2 as YNNKEL (reference sequence). CDR3 length equals 14 residues. V was clipped by 1 base and J by 1 base, with 6 bases between them. In DNA form, the CDR3 reads TGTGCCAGCAGCCAAGGCTCCGGCACAGATACGCAGTATTTT. Amino acid sequence: CASSQGSGTDTQYF.

The chain is built from TRBV6-2 or TRBV6-3 and TRBJ2-1; 13 bases align to TRBD2. There are 16 residues in the CDR3. Germline-derived CDR1 and CDR2 are MNHEY and SVGEGT. V shed 6 bases, J shed 7 bases, and the junction held 9 bases outside the gene matches. The CDR3 DNA reads as TGTGCCAGCAGAGCCCCGGGACTAGCGGGGATAAATGAGCAGTTCTTC. This gives the protein CASRAPGLAGINEQFF.

The CDR3 loop is CASSTGTGVNTDTQYF. DNA for the CDR3: TGTGCCAGTAGTACAGGGACAGGGGTGAACACAGATACGCAGTATTTT. The rearrangement uses TRBV19 and TRBJ2-3, with TRBD1 matching 10 bases. Germline CDR1 and CDR2: LNHDA and SQIVND (reference sequence). V lost 4 bases to trimming and J lost 2 bases; unmatched junction nucleotides: 6. This CDR3 spans 16 amino acids.

This clonotype was seen a few times. The chain has TRBV5-1 and TRBJ2-3, with TRBD2 as a possible D gene (6 bases). The CDR3 sequence is 14 residues long. The germline gives CDR1 SGHRS, CDR2 YFSETQ. V was pared by 5 bases and J by 2 bases, with 12 bases between. The CDR3 reads CASSLGDFTDTQYF. Written as DNA, the CDR3 is TGCGCCAGCAGTCTGGGGGACTTCACAGATACGCAGTATTTT. The variable domain in full, completed from reference TRBV5-1 and TRBJ2-3, reads KAGVTQTPRYLIKTRGQQVTLSCSPISGHRSVSWYQQTPGQGLQFLFEYFSETQRNKGNFPGRFSGRQFSNSRSEMNVSTLELGDSALYLCASSLGDFTDTQYFGPGTRLTVL.

This clonotype has at least ten counts. The V call is TRBV16, the J call TRBJ2-7, with D unresolved. V lost 0 bases to trimming and J lost 6 bases, with 9 bases between them. This CDR3 contains 13 residues. Germline assignment: CDR1 KGHSY and CDR2 FQNENV. CDR3 amino acids: CASSQSEAAEQYF. The CDR3 nucleotides read TGTGCCAGCAGCCAATCCGAGGCGGCCGAGCAGTACTTC.

The rearrangement uses TRBV30 and TRBJ2-1, with 8 bases fitting TRBD1. The CDR3 totals 17 residues. J gave up 4 bases and V 0 bases, and 11 bases lay outside the gene matches. The germline V gene encodes CDR1 GTSNPN and CDR2 SVGIG (reference sequence). DNA of the CDR3: TGTGCCTGGAGTGTATACCCAGTTCGGACAGGGTACAATGAGCAGTTCTTC. This gives the protein CAWSVYPVRTGYNEQFF.

The chain recombines TRBV29-1 with TRBJ2-5; D is unclear. This CDR3 has 14 residues. Trimming shortened V by 3 bases and J by 5 bases, and 16 bases separated the two germline ends. Germline V lookup: CDR1 SQVTM, CDR2 ANQGSEA. The CDR3 reads CSVEQLKGIETQYF. Here the CDR3 DNA reads TGCAGCGTTGAGCAACTCAAGGGTATCGAGACCCAGTACTTC.

The gene calls are TRBV7-9 and TRBJ1-5; D ambiguous. Germline loops: CDR1 SEHNR, CDR2 FQNEAQ (reference sequence). CDR3 length: 14 amino acids. The V and J ends lost 0 bases and 3 bases respectively, with 6 bases between them. CDR3 in amino acids: CASSLAQTNQPQHF. The CDR3 bases are TGTGCCAGCAGCTTAGCACAGACCAATCAGCCCCAGCATTTT.

V usage is TRBV30 and J usage is TRBJ2-5; D may correspond to TRBD1 or TRBD2 (5 bases each). Trimming took 4 bases from V and 9 from J, leaving 15 bases between them. Germline CDR1 reads GTSNPN; CDR2 reads SVGIG (reference sequence). The CDR3 loop spans 12 amino acids. The CDR3 sequence is CAWTRDGASQYF. CDR3 nucleotides: TGTGCCTGGACACGGGACGGGGCGTCCCAGTACTTC.

V is TRBV5-1 and J is TRBJ2-3, with 12 bases identical to TRBD2. Germline assignment: CDR1 SGHRS and CDR2 YFSETQ. The trim removed 2 bases at V and 6 bases at J, leaving 4 bases unmatched. The CDR3 consists of 15 residues. The CDR3 DNA sequence: TGCGCCAGCAGCTTATCTAGCGGGGGGGCCGATACGCAGTATTTT. Protein product: CASSLSSGGADTQYF.